This TCR beta chain stems from a study of patients and donors after allogeneic stem cell transplantation. MiXCR was run by TCRdb on the RT-PCR reads, yielding one entry per CDR3 protein. Among 900,000 to 1,000,000 distinct CDR3 sequences, roughly 18% were seen once, and the ten largest hold 5% to 6.5%. This CDR3 has 15 residues. Germline values: CDR1 MDHEN, CDR2 SYDVKM. Unmatched junction bases numbered 5, after V lost 5 bases and J lost 1 base. This clonotype was seen a handful of times. The chain joins TRBV28 to TRBJ1-5; 7 nucleotides agree with TRBD1. Sample: blood, either unsorted or a sorted T cell fraction (not recorded which). The clonotype comes from a human donor who was either an allogeneic HSCT recipient or a stem cell or donor lymphocyte infusion donor (not recorded which). It is not recorded whose cells these are; they may come from a transplant donor. CDR3 in amino acids: CASSGGQLSNQPQHF. The CDR3, as DNA: TGTGCCAGCAGTGGGGGACAGCTAAGCAATCAGCCCCAGCATTTT.